This T cell receptor (beta chain) was sequenced in a study of regulatory T cells in long-lasting Graves disease. Study-wide results and caveats: Thyroid tissue was not studied; only peripheral blood was. Newly diagnosed Graves' patients had higher TCR diversity than persistent ones.

As for this clonotype: Antigen: not known. A much larger clonotype is one base distant, so this may be a read error.

Time point indicated: persistent/refractory GD, antithyroid drugs over 5 years with positive TRAb. TCR sequences were obtained from RNA taken from PBMCs. The CDR3 is made up of 11 amino acids. Arm-PCR with iRepertoire HTBI primers amplified the CDR3 regions for these TCR beta libraries. From the multiplex PCR reads, TCRdb called clonotypes with MiXCR, one entry per CDR3 protein. The sample includes 450,000 or so distinct CDR3 sequences, approximately 23% of them seen just once. The sequencing used peripheral blood mononuclear cells (PBMCs), collected when the disease was refractory, from a patient treated with antithyroid drugs. This chain connects TRBV12-3 or TRBV12-4 to TRBJ2-5; D unresolved. This TCR derives from a female donor with Graves disease. CDR3 sequence: CANSFTETQYF. For the CDR3, the DNA is TGTGCCAACAGTTTTACAGAGACCCAGTACTTC.